Each of the 18 T cell receptor beta chains below was sequenced from the same sample in a study of CD8 T cells in ankylosing spondylitis. Their cognate antigens are unknown. TCRdb re-called the 5' RACE reads with MiXCR, one entry per CDR3 protein. The data show 500,000 or so distinct CDR3 sequences, with roughly 5.3% seen just once and roughly 3.3% held by the top ten. Broader study findings: One TCR beta motif, made up of seven to nine highly homologous variants, appeared characteristic of ankylosing spondylitis blood.

Material: blood, either unsorted or a sorted T cell fraction (not recorded which). These TCRs come from a male donor with ankylosing spondylitis.

This clonotype was seen repeatedly, ten times or more. V is TRBV3-1 and J is TRBJ1-1; perhaps TRBD1 as D (5 bases). The CDR3 loop spans 16 amino acids. Germline lookup yields CDR1 LGHDT and CDR2 YNNKEL (reference sequence). Deletions cut 1 base from V and 7 bases from J, with 19 bases between. The CDR3 spells CASSQVLGRGWGEAFF. The CDR3 DNA reads as TGTGCCAGCAGCCAAGTACTAGGGAGGGGTTGGGGTGAAGCTTTCTTT.

Many counts were recorded for this clonotype. CDR3 sequence: CSVRQGFTDTQYF. Written as DNA, the CDR3 is TGCAGTGTTCGACAGGGGTTCACAGATACGCAGTATTTT. The gene calls are TRBV20-1 and TRBJ2-3; TRBD1 matches 8 bases. The CDR3 runs to 13 residues. Germline-derived CDR1 and CDR2 are DFQATT and SNEGSKA (reference sequence). The junction had 5 bases not matched to a gene; V was cut back by 7 bases and J by 2 bases.

This clonotype was picked up a small number of times. J is TRBJ2-3 and V is TRBV6-1; 13 positions agree with TRBD2. V gave up 6 bases and J gave up 2 bases; unmatched junction bases: 2. Germline CDR1 reads MNHNS; CDR2 reads SASEGT. The CDR3 has 15 residues. In DNA, the CDR3 is TGTGCCAGCAGCACTAGCGGGGGGGACACAGATACGCAGTATTTT. Its translation: CASSTSGGDTDTQYF.

There are many counts of this clonotype. This sequence joins TRBV6-1 and TRBJ2-7; TRBD2 matches 9 bases. The CDR3 totals 16 residues. In germline, CDR1 is MNHNS, CDR2 SASEGT. Germline trimming cut 7 bases from V and 3 bases from J; bases unmatched to any gene: 13. CDR3 sequence: CASMLFRGSGSYEQYF. CDR3 sequence (DNA): TGTGCCAGCATGCTTTTCCGAGGTAGCGGGAGCTACGAGCAGTACTTC.

This clonotype showed up many times. V usage is TRBV4-3 and J usage is TRBJ1-2, with no clear D. The CDR3 loop spans 12 amino acids. Deletions cut 0 bases from V and 13 bases from J, with 12 bases between. CDR1 is LGHNA and CDR2 is YSLEER in the germline V gene. In nucleotides, the CDR3 is TGCGCCAGCAGCCAAGATAGGACTGATTCCACCTTC. This gives the protein CASSQDRTDSTF.

The gene calls are TRBV7-2 and TRBJ2-5, with 7 nucleotides matching TRBD1. Germline CDR1 SGHTA, CDR2 FQGNSA. The CDR3 contains 15 residues. V lost 4 bases to trimming and J lost 4 bases; unmatched junction nucleotides: 9. Here the CDR3 reads CASSSPGGKVETQYF. DNA for the CDR3: TGTGCCAGCAGCTCACCAGGGGGAAAGGTAGAGACCCAGTACTTC.

This clonotype was seen a handful of times. The V and J genes are TRBV4-1 and TRBJ2-1; D is unclear. In germline, CDR1 is MGHRA, CDR2 YSYEKL. Trimming took 0 bases from V and 5 from J, leaving 11 bases between them. This CDR3 is 15 amino acids long. The CDR3 nucleotides read TGCGCCAGCAGCCAAGATTTTCAGCCCCACAATGAGCAGTTCTTC. This codes for CASSQDFQPHNEQFF.

In its sample, this clonotype was seen many times. V gene TRBV4-3 combines with J gene TRBJ2-3; no clear D. Germline-derived CDR1 and CDR2 are LGHNA and YSLEER. Between the trimmed V and J ends, which lost 0 bases and 2 bases, there was a span of 12 bases. This CDR3 has 16 amino acids. CDR3 in DNA: TGCGCCAGCAGCCAAGACCTTTCTCGTTACACAGATACGCAGTATTTT. This encodes CASSQDLSRYTDTQYF.

Many counts were recorded for this clonotype. This sequence joins TRBV6-1 and TRBJ2-7; D uncertain. V lost 2 bases and J 2 bases, leaving 10 bases between the germline ends. The CDR3 is 14 amino acids. CDR1 is MNHNS and CDR2 is SASEGT in the germline V gene. The CDR3 DNA sequence: TGTGCCAGCAGTGAAAGGGATTGGCCCTACGAGCAGTACTTC. Amino acids: CASSERDWPYEQYF.

This clonotype has a count of ten or more. The V gene is TRBV4-3, the J gene TRBJ2-1; D is possibly TRBD2 (6 bases). V lost 1 base and J lost 3, with 10 bases in between. Germline V gene lookup returns CDR1 LGHNA and CDR2 YSLEER. There are 15 residues in the CDR3. CDR3 coding DNA: TGCGCCAGCAGCCAAGTGGCGCGGGGCTACAATGAGCAGTTCTTC. Amino acid sequence: CASSQVARGYNEQFF.

The chain recombines TRBV11-2 with TRBJ1-1; D gene ambiguous. Germline loops: CDR1 SGHAT, CDR2 FQNNGV. CDR3 length equals 14 residues. The V and J ends lost 0 bases and 11 bases respectively, with 16 bases between them. CDR3 bases: TGTGCCAGCAGCTTAGATCATAATGGGATCGGGGCTTTCTTT. It yields the protein CASSLDHNGIGAFF.

Only a few counts were recorded for this clonotype. CDR3 in DNA: TGCAGTGCTAGAAAAACCCGGGACAGGGGAATCGGTGGGGCCAACGTCCTGACTTTC. Amino acid sequence: CSARKTRDRGIGGANVLTF. The chain employs TRBV20-1 and TRBJ2-6; 10 nucleotides agree with TRBD1. Germline values: CDR1 DFQATT, CDR2 SNEGSKA (reference sequence). The CDR3 is made up of 19 amino acids. V gave up 2 bases and J gave up 3 bases; unmatched junction bases: 13.

This clonotype was recorded at least ten times. The rearrangement joins TRBV7-2 to TRBJ2-3; D is unclear. V lost 7 bases to trimming and J lost 4 bases, with 18 bases between them. The CDR3 is made up of 15 amino acids. Germline V lookup: CDR1 SGHTA, CDR2 FQGNSA. CDR3: CASTRQLTYPDTQYF. The CDR3 DNA follows: TGTGCCAGCACCCGACAACTAACCTACCCAGATACGCAGTATTTT.

This clonotype was observed at least ten times. The chain joins TRBV7-2 to TRBJ1-2, with D perhaps TRBD1 (5 bases). V was shortened by 5 bases and J by 3 bases, with 16 bases between the two germline ends. The germline gives CDR1 SGHTA, CDR2 FQGNSA. The CDR3 has 15 residues. CDR3 loop: CASSAGPAKDYGYTF. The CDR3 region has the DNA TGTGCCAGCAGCGCGGGACCAGCCAAGGACTATGGCTACACCTTC.

This clonotype occurred many times. The chain joins TRBV7-2 to TRBJ2-7; the match to TRBD1 covers 11 bases. The CDR3 spans 15 residues. Trimming cost V 1 base and J 4 bases; bases outside gene matches: 3. Germline V lookup: CDR1 SGHTA, CDR2 FQGNSA. CDR3 protein: CASSLVGQGVYEQYF. The CDR3 region has the DNA TGTGCCAGCAGCTTAGTGGGACAGGGGGTATACGAGCAGTACTTC.

This clonotype was counted at least ten times. The V call is TRBV4-3, the J call TRBJ1-2; TRBD1 matches at 9 bases. The ends lost 1 base at V and 12 bases at J; junction bases unmatched: 12. This CDR3 comprises 15 residues. The germline CDR1 and CDR2 sequences are LGHNA and YSLEER. The CDR3 region has the DNA TGCGCCAGCAGCCAAGGAGCGGGACAGGGCGCCAGCCACACCTTC. Its translation: CASSQGAGQGASHTF.

This clonotype was counted a few times. The chain carries TRBV4-3 and TRBJ2-3; 9 bases are a match to TRBD2. CDR1 and CDR2 (germline): LGHNA, YSLEER. The J segment lost 5 bases and the V segment lost 0 bases, leaving 9 bases of the junction unmatched. The length of the CDR3 is 17 residues. This CDR3 is CASSQDTVAGAEDTQYF. The CDR3 DNA reads as TGCGCCAGCAGCCAAGATACAGTAGCGGGAGCAGAAGATACGCAGTATTTT.

The table lists this clonotype with many counts. This chain joins TRBV7-9 and TRBJ2-1, with TRBD2 as a possible D gene (5 bases). This CDR3 has 15 residues. Germline values: CDR1 SEHNR, CDR2 FQNEAQ (reference sequence). Between the trimmed V and J ends, which lost 5 bases and 8 bases, there was a span of 19 bases. CDR3 sequence: CASSRKMVASYEQFF. The CDR3 DNA follows: TGTGCCAGCAGCCGAAAAATGGTAGCGTCCTATGAGCAGTTCTTC.